Shown below are 26 T cell receptor beta chains from a single sample sequenced in a study of blood T cell repertoires in COVID-19. TCRdb's table, derived via immunoSEQ multiplex PCR, lists solely in-frame clones and lacks some. The repertoire consists of 200,000 to 250,000 clones, with more than 75% occurring once and the leading ten covering more than 2.5%. The sample comprised peripheral blood. All receptors derive from a woman in her twenties or thirties who had recovered from COVID-19.

In this sample, this clone turned up once. This chain uses TRBV6-5 with TRBJ1-6; D not resolved. Trimming took 10 bases from V and 1 from J, leaving 11 bases between them. CDR1 and CDR2 (germline): MNHEY, SVGAGI. This CDR3 contains 14 residues. CDR3 protein: CAIRSGSYNSPLHF. The CDR3 DNA reads as TGTGCCATCCGAAGCGGATCCTATAATTCACCCCTCCACTTT.

The chain has TRBV2 and TRBJ2-2; TRBD1 aligns across 7 bases. The length of the CDR3 is 15 residues. Germline values: CDR1 SNHLY, CDR2 FYNNEI. Trimming removed 7 bases from V and 4 bases from J; junction bases left unmatched: 9. The CDR3 here is CASIPTGRGTGELFF. The CDR3 DNA reads as TGTGCCAGCATTCCGACAGGGCGAGGCACCGGGGAGCTGTTTTTT.

On this clone itself: Other nucleotide sequences from this sample produce the same CDR3. This chain connects TRBV5-4 to TRBJ2-3; D gene unclear. Trimming shortened V by 1 base and J by 0 bases, and 6 bases separated the two germline ends. Germline V CDR1 and CDR2: SGHNT, YYREEE (reference sequence). The CDR3 spans 14 residues. Written as DNA, the CDR3 is TGTGCCAGCAGCTTGCCGGGTAGCACAGATACGCAGTATTTT. Translating it yields CASSLPGSTDTQYF.

As DNA, the CDR3 is TGTGCCAGCAGTCCCACTCGAACAGACAGGGGCCGGGTCACCTTC. The encoded protein is CASSPTRTDRGRVTF. The rearrangement uses TRBV2 and TRBJ1-2; TRBD1 matches 8 bases. Germline CDR1 reads SNHLY; CDR2 reads FYNNEI. CDR3 length: 15 amino acids. V shed 5 bases and J 13 bases; nucleotides not matched to a gene: 18.

The chain employs TRBV13 and TRBJ2-1; the D gene is possibly TRBD2 (6 bases). This CDR3 is built from 15 residues. Germline CDR1 and CDR2: PRHDT and FYEKMQ (reference sequence). Trimming took 5 bases from V and 2 from J, leaving 13 bases between them. CDR3: CASSPGDGPYNEQFF. The CDR3, as DNA: TGTGCCAGCAGCCCGGGGGACGGTCCCTACAATGAGCAGTTCTTC.

The chain has TRBV5-1 and TRBJ1-4, with D unresolved. The germline gives CDR1 SGHRS, CDR2 YFSETQ. CDR3 length equals 15 residues. V lost 0 bases to trimming and J lost 3 bases, with 9 bases between them. The CDR3: CASSLGGVANEKLFF. CDR3 in DNA: TGCGCCAGCAGCTTGGGCGGGGTTGCTAATGAAAAACTGTTTTTT. The whole variable domain, remainder taken from reference TRBV5-1 and TRBJ1-4, is KAGVTQTPRYLIKTRGQQVTLSCSPISGHRSVSWYQQTPGQGLQFLFEYFSETQRNKGNFPGRFSGRQFSNSRSEMNVSTLELGDSALYLCASSLGGVANEKLFFGSGTQLSVL.

V usage is TRBV29-1 and J usage is TRBJ1-2; D is perhaps TRBD1 (6 bases). Germline CDR1 reads SQVTM; CDR2 reads ANQGSEA. The CDR3 is made up of 13 amino acids. V gave up 2 bases and J gave up 5 bases, with 12 bases separating them. CDR3 in amino acids: CSVEQGRGYGYTF. In DNA form, the CDR3 reads TGCAGCGTTGAACAGGGGCGAGGGTATGGCTACACCTTC.

This clone was seen a single time. The chain is built from TRBV11-2 and TRBJ2-2; tentative D call: TRBD2 (6 bases). CDR1 is SGHAT and CDR2 is FQNNGV in the germline V gene. CDR3 size: 16 residues. V dropped 5 bases and J dropped 0 bases, with 13 bases sitting between them. The CDR3 DNA reads TGTGCCAGCAGCATGATGGCGGGGTCGAACACCGGGGAGCTGTTTTTT. Encoded protein: CASSMMAGSNTGELFF.

V and J are TRBV2 and TRBJ1-1, with D perhaps TRBD1 (5 bases). V lost 4 bases, J lost 1 base, and 13 bases lay in between. From germline, CDR1 is SNHLY and CDR2 FYNNEI. CDR3 length: 15 amino acids. CDR3 loop: CASSAQGSRNTEAFF. CDR3 sequence (DNA): TGTGCCAGCAGTGCGCAGGGTTCCCGGAACACTGAAGCTTTCTTT. Filled out from reference TRBV2 and TRBJ1-1, the complete variable domain reads EPEVTQTPSHQVTQMGQEVILRCVPISNHLYFYWYRQILGQKVEFLVSFYNNEISEKSEIFDDQFSVERPDGSNFTLKIRSTKLEDSAMYFCASSAQGSRNTEAFFGQGTRLTVV.

The CDR3 loop is CASSEARGRSNEKLFF. The CDR3 DNA reads TGTGCCAGCAGTGAAGCGCGGGGCAGGAGTAATGAAAAACTGTTTTTT. The chain joins TRBV6-1 to TRBJ1-4; the D gene is possibly TRBD1 (5 bases). Between the trimmed V and J ends, which lost 0 bases and 4 bases, there was a span of 12 bases. Per germline, CDR1 MNHNS and CDR2 SASEGT. The CDR3 runs to 16 residues.

This rearrangement joins TRBV5-1 to TRBJ2-1; 11 bases align to TRBD2. From germline, CDR1 is SGHRS and CDR2 YFSETQ. Losses at the gene ends were 0 bases for V and 7 bases for J; bases not matched to a gene: 6. This CDR3 has 16 amino acids. The DNA of the CDR3 is TGCGCCAGCAGCTTGGCCGTAGCGGGGGGGCTAAATGAGCAGTTCTTC. It translates to CASSLAVAGGLNEQFF. The full variable domain, rest sourced from reference TRBV5-1 and TRBJ2-1, is KAGVTQTPRYLIKTRGQQVTLSCSPISGHRSVSWYQQTPGQGLQFLFEYFSETQRNKGNFPGRFSGRQFSNSRSEMNVSTLELGDSALYLCASSLAVAGGLNEQFFGPGTRLTVL.

V gene TRBV4-1 combines with J gene TRBJ1-1; no clear D gene. The CDR3 totals 13 residues. V gave up 1 base and J gave up 6 bases, with 9 bases separating them. The germline CDR1 and CDR2 sequences are MGHRA and YSYEKL. CDR3 sequence: CASSQARLAEAFF. The CDR3 bases are TGCGCCAGCAGCCAAGCCAGGTTGGCTGAAGCTTTCTTT.

This chain joins TRBV9 and TRBJ2-5; TRBD1 agrees at 10 bases. The germline V gene has CDR1 SGDLS and CDR2 YYNGEE. This CDR3 contains 16 residues. V lost 3 bases, J lost 1 base, and 6 bases stayed unmatched. CDR3 loop: CASSEGDRGPQETQYF. DNA of the CDR3: TGTGCCAGCAGCGAGGGGGACAGGGGACCCCAAGAGACCCAGTACTTC.

The gene calls are TRBV3-1 (or the pseudogene TRBV3-2) and TRBJ1-2, with D perhaps TRBD1 (5 bases). The CDR3 totals 15 residues. Trimming stripped 0 bases from V and 4 bases from J, with 12 bases between. Germline V gene sequence: CDR1 LGHDT, CDR2 YNNKEL (reference sequence). CDR3 nucleotides: TGTGCCAGCAGCCAAGATCATGGGCAGGGCTATGGCTACACCTTC. This codes for CASSQDHGQGYGYTF.

J is TRBJ2-2 and V is TRBV5-5, with D perhaps matching TRBD1 (6 bases). Germline V lookup: CDR1 SGHKS, CDR2 YYEKEE (reference sequence). This CDR3 spans 16 amino acids. Trimming took 4 bases from V and 1 from J, leaving 14 bases between them. The CDR3 reads CASSRSETGNTGELFF. CDR3 bases: TGTGCCAGCAGCCGATCCGAGACAGGGAACACCGGGGAGCTGTTTTTT.

The rearrangement joins TRBV7-8 to TRBJ2-7; 10 bases fit TRBD2. The CDR3 extends over 17 amino acids. CDR1 and CDR2 from the germline V gene are SGHVS and FQNEAQ. V shed 1 base, J shed 4 bases, and the junction held 10 bases outside the gene matches. The CDR3 DNA reads as TGTGCCAGCAGCTTAGGATCGCCAGCGGGGGGGCCTTACGAGCAGTACTTC. Translation gives CASSLGSPAGGPYEQYF.

For this clone: Other DNA sequences from this sample encode an identical CDR3 as well. The rearrangement links TRBV7-2 to TRBJ1-5; 10 bases align to TRBD1. Germline V CDR1 and CDR2: SGHTA, FQGNSA. Unmatched junction bases numbered 3, after V lost 1 base and J lost 6 bases. This CDR3 has 15 residues. CDR3 sequence reads: CASSLGGTGVQPQHF. CDR3 nucleotides: TGTGCCAGCAGCTTAGGGGGGACAGGGGTTCAGCCCCAGCATTTT.

The chain combines TRBV7-2 with TRBJ2-5; 8 bases are shared with TRBD2. The ends lost 3 bases at V and 5 bases at J; junction bases unmatched: 11. Germline values: CDR1 SGHTA, CDR2 FQGNSA. The CDR3 has 16 amino acids. CDR3 nucleotide sequence: TGTGCCAGCAGCTTCGGGGGGGGTAAAGTCCGGGAGACCCAGTACTTC. Its translation is CASSFGGGKVRETQYF. The complete variable domain, with remaining parts taken from reference TRBV7-2 and TRBJ2-5, reads GAGVSQSPSNKVTEKGKDVELRCDPISGHTALYWYRQSLGQGLEFLIYFQGNSAPDKSGLPSDRFSAERTGGSVSTLTIQRTQQEDSAVYLCASSFGGGKVRETQYFGPGTRLLVL.

The chain combines TRBV27 with TRBJ2-2; possibly TRBD2 for D (6 bases). The CDR3 runs 16 residues. CDR1 MNHEY and CDR2 SMNVEV come from the germline V gene (reference sequence). V was shortened by 6 bases and J by 4 bases, with 18 bases between the two germline ends. The CDR3 loop is CASRGWGESGTGELFF. For the CDR3, the DNA is TGTGCCAGCAGGGGATGGGGGGAATCGGGCACCGGGGAGCTGTTTTTT.

This clone has just one count. CDR3 in amino acids: CASSPRKKGLAQLTQYF. The CDR3 DNA sequence: TGTGCCAGCAGCCCGAGAAAGAAGGGACTCGCTCAGTTGACCCAGTACTTC. The gene calls are TRBV5-6 and TRBJ2-5; a weak D match, TRBD2 (6 bases). Trimming took 4 bases from V and 7 from J, leaving 26 bases between them. The CDR3 contains 17 residues. Germline V gene sequence: CDR1 SGHDT, CDR2 YYEEEE.

The J gene is TRBJ2-7, the V gene TRBV2; 10 bases line up with TRBD1. CDR3 size: 16 residues. Germline values: CDR1 SNHLY, CDR2 FYNNEI. The junction had 12 bases not matched to a gene; V was cut back by 5 bases and J by 5 bases. CDR3 loop: CASSSHYRDRGHEQYF. The CDR3 DNA is TGTGCCAGCAGTTCGCACTACCGGGACAGGGGCCACGAGCAGTACTTC.

This clone was detected once. The chain recombines TRBV2 with TRBJ1-2; D uncertain. This CDR3 has 17 amino acids. V shed 1 base and J shed 2 bases, with 17 bases lying between them. The V gene's germline CDR1 is SNHLY and CDR2 FYNNEI. The CDR3 region is CASSEVSGWEVNYGYTF. Here the CDR3 DNA reads TGTGCCAGCAGTGAAGTCTCGGGGTGGGAAGTAAACTATGGCTACACCTTC.

CDR3 amino acids: CASSFHIGTGAEKLFF. CDR3 coding DNA: TGTGCCAGCAGCTTTCACATAGGGACAGGGGCCGAAAAACTGTTTTTT. The chain couples TRBV6-6 to TRBJ1-4; TRBD1 agrees at 10 bases. The CDR3 sequence is 16 residues long. The germline V gene encodes CDR1 MNHNY and CDR2 SVGAGI (reference sequence). V trimming: 6 bases; J trimming: 8 bases; junction bases outside the gene matches: 12.

This chain links TRBV25-1 with TRBJ2-5; 13 nucleotides agree with TRBD2. This CDR3 comprises 15 residues. Germline trimming cut 5 bases from V and 2 bases from J; bases unmatched to any gene: 2. The germline V gene has CDR1 MGHDK and CDR2 SYGVNS. CDR3: CASSKTSGGQETQYF. As DNA, the CDR3 is TGTGCCAGCAGTAAGACTAGCGGGGGGCAAGAGACCCAGTACTTC. Together with reference TRBV25-1 and TRBJ2-5, the CDR3 gives the full variable domain: EADIYQTPRYLVIGTGKKITLECSQTMGHDKMYWYQQDPGMELHLIHYSYGVNSTEKGDLSSESTVSRIRTEHFPLTLESARPSHTSQYLCASSKTSGGQETQYFGPGTRLLVL.

In regard to this clone: The same CDR3 arises from other DNA sequences in this sample as well. The V call is TRBV19, the J call TRBJ1-2; 7 bases match TRBD1. The CDR3 sequence is 13 residues long. Per the germline V gene, CDR1 is LNHDA and CDR2 is SQIVND (reference sequence). The trim removed 5 bases at V and 3 bases at J, leaving 3 bases unmatched. CDR3 in DNA: TGTGCCAGTAGTCCGGGGACAGACTATGGCTACACCTTC. Translated: CASSPGTDYGYTF.

This chain connects TRBV27 to TRBJ2-1; D perhaps matches TRBD1 (6 bases). This CDR3 is 15 amino acids long. From germline, CDR1 is MNHEY and CDR2 SMNVEV (reference sequence). V shed 6 bases and J shed 4 bases, with 16 bases lying between them. The CDR3 sequence is CASRVAGDVYNEQFF. The CDR3 nucleotides read TGTGCCAGCAGGGTAGCAGGGGACGTTTACAATGAGCAGTTCTTC.